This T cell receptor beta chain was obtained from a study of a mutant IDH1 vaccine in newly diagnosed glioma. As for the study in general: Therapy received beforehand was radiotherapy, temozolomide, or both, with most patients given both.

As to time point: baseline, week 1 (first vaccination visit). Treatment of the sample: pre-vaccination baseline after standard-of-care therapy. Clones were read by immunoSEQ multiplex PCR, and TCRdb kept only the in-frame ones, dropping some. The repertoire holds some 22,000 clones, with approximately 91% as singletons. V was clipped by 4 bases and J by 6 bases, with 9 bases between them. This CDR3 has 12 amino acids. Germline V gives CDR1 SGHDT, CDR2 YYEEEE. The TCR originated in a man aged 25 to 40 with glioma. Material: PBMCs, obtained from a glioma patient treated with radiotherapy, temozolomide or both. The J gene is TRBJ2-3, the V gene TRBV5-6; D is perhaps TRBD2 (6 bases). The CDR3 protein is CASSPGGDTQYF. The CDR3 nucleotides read TGTGCCAGCAGCCCCGGGGGTGATACGCAGTATTTT.